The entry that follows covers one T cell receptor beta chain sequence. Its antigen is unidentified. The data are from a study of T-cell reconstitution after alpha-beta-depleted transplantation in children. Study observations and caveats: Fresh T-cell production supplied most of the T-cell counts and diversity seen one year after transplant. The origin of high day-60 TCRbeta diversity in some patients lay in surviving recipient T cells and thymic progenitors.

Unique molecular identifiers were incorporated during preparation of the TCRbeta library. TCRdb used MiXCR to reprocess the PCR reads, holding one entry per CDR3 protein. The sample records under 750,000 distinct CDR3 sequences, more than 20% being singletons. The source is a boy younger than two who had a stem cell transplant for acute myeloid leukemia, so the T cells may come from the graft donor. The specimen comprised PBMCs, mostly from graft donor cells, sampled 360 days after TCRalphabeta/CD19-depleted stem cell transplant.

Here the CDR3 DNA reads TGTGCCAGCAGTTTCACGGGGAGTACCGGGGAGCTGTTTTTT. This translates into CASSFTGSTGELFF. V and J are TRBV12-3 or TRBV12-4 and TRBJ2-2; D is possibly TRBD2 (5 bases). Trimming took off 3 bases at V and 5 bases at J, with 10 bases between the two ends. CDR3 length: 14 amino acids.